This T cell receptor beta chain comes out of a study of shared clonotypes between healthy human individuals. From germline, CDR1 is SEHNR and CDR2 FQNEAQ (reference sequence). V shed 3 bases and J shed 2 bases, with 15 bases lying between them. The CDR3 totals 16 residues. Profiling relied on immunoSEQ multiplex PCR, and the TCRdb table lists in-frame clones only, not all of them. The sample shows more than 2 million clones, 80% to 95% of them seen only once. It was CD45RO-negative cells, positively selected for CCR7, that made up naive CD8 cells, with terminally differentiated effector memory CD45RA+ cells excluded.

This receptor was obtained from a young man in good health. Some clones in this sample may be carry-over from other donors' samples. The sample consisted of naive CD8+ T cells from PBMCs. The rearrangement links TRBV7-9 to TRBJ2-3; D remains ambiguous. The CDR3 is CASSFPGPQATDTQYF. For the CDR3, the DNA is TGTGCCAGCAGCTTCCCCGGGCCCCAGGCCACAGATACGCAGTATTTT. The full variable domain, its missing parts supplied by reference TRBV7-9 and TRBJ2-3, is DTGVSQNPRHKITKRGQNVTFRCDPISEHNRLYWYRQTLGQGPEFLTYFQNEAQLEKSRLLSDRFSAERPKGSFSTLEIQRTEQGDSAMYLCASSFPGPQATDTQYFGPGTRLTVL.